This T cell receptor beta chain was sequenced for a study of T-cell memory formation after mild COVID-19. Study observations and caveats: Second-wave clones with a day 37 peak had unconfirmed SARS-CoV-2 specificity. Day 15 to 85 contractors were CD4/CD8 balanced; later expanders leaned CD4+.

Of note for this clonotype: Its matching antigen is unknown.

5'RACE primed at constant segments yielded TCR alpha and TCR beta cDNA libraries bearing sample barcodes and UMIs. TCRdb fed the 5' RACE reads into MiXCR, producing one record per CDR3 protein. This table holds around 100,000 distinct CDR3 sequences, around 10% found once. The origin of this receptor is a man between 18 and 35 years old who had mild COVID-19 (a few samples of this study predate the infection). Cell type and time point are not known. Sequences were obtained from PBMCs or a T cell subset sorted from them (not recorded which).

Here the CDR3 DNA reads TGTGCCAGCTACGGAACATACAATGAGCAGTTCTTC. Translation: CASYGTYNEQFF. The chain employs TRBV7-9 and TRBJ2-1; no definite D call. Germline CDR1 SEHNR, CDR2 FQNEAQ (reference sequence). This CDR3 is built from 12 residues. V lost 8 bases and J 4 bases, leaving 9 bases between the germline ends.